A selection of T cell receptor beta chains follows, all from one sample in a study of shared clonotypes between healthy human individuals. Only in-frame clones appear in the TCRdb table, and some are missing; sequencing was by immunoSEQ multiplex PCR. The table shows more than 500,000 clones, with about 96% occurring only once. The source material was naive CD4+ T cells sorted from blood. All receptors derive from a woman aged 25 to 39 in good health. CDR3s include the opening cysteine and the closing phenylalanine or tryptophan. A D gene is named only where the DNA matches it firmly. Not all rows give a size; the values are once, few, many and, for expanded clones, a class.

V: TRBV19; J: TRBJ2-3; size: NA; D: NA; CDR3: CASSPVGSSSDTQYF; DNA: TGTGCCAGTAGTCCTGTGGGGTCCTCCTCAGATACGCAGTATTTT
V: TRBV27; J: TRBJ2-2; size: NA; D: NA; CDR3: CASRGTAVNTGELFF; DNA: TGTGCCAGCAGGGGGACTGCGGTTAACACCGGGGAGCTGTTTTTT
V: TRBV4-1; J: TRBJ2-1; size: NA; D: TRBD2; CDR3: CASTERPLAGVNEQFF; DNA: TGCGCCAGCACGGAAAGACCCCTAGCGGGAGTTAATGAGCAGTTCTTC
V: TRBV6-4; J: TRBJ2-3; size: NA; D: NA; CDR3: CASSEGPLTDTQYF; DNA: TGTGCCAGCAGTGAGGGACCGCTCACAGATACGCAGTATTTT
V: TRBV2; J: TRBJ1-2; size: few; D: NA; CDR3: CASSRRWGYTF; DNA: TGTGCCAGCAGCCGACGATGGGGCTACACCTTC
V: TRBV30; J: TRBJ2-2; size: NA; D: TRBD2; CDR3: CAWTMGPGLASGELFF; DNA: TGTGCCTGGACCATGGGACCGGGACTAGCGTCCGGGGAGCTGTTTTTT
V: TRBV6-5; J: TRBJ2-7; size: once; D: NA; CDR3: CASREDRGAYEQYF; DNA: TGTGCCAGCAGGGAAGATCGGGGAGCCTACGAGCAGTACTTC
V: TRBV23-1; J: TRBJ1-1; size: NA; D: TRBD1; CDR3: CASSLHGTGTNTEAFF; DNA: TGCGCCAGCAGTCTTCACGGGACAGGGACGAACACTGAAGCTTTCTTT
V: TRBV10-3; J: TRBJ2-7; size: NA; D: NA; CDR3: CAISEPGSSSYEQYF; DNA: TGTGCCATCAGTGAGCCTGGGTCCAGCTCCTACGAGCAGTACTTC
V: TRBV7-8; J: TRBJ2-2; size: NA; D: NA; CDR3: CASSSPFPTGEQNTGELFF; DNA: TGTGCCAGCAGCTCACCCTTCCCCACAGGCGAACAGAACACCGGGGAGCTGTTTTTT
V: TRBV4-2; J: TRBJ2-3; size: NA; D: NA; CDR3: CASSPAVTDTQYF; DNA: TGTGCCAGCAGCCCAGCGGTCACAGATACGCAGTATTTT
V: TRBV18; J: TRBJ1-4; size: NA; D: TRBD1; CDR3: CASSPPEQGPGGKLFF; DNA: TGTGCCAGCTCACCCCCCGAACAGGGGCCTGGGGGAAAACTGTTTTTT
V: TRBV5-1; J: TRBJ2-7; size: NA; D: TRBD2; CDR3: CASSLVVAGVGPGGEQYF; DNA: TGCGCCAGCAGCTTGGTTGTAGCGGGCGTAGGGCCGGGGGGCGAGCAGTACTTC
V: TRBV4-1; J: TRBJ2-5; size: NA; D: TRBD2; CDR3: CASSQGRASGRSGETQYF; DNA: TGCGCCAGCAGCCAAGGAAGAGCTAGCGGGAGGTCGGGGGAGACCCAGTACTTC
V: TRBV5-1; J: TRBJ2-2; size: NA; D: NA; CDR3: CASSLGNTGELFF; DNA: TGCGCCAGCAGCTTGGGGAACACCGGGGAGCTGTTTTTT
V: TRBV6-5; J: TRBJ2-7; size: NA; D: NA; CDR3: CASSYSVAGTLSEQYF; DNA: TGTGCCAGCAGTTACTCGGTAGCCGGGACTCTCAGCGAGCAGTACTTC
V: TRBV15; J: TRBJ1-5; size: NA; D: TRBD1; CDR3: CATSIRGGHSNQPQHF; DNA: TGTGCCACCAGCATCAGGGGGGGCCATAGCAATCAGCCCCAGCATTTT
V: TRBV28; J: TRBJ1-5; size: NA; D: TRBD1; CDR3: CASSLTGALGQPQHF; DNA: TGTGCCAGCAGTTTGACAGGGGCTCTAGGGCAGCCCCAGCATTTT
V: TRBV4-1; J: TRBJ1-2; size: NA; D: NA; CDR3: CASSQDESWNYGYTF; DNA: TGCGCCAGCAGCCAAGATGAGAGTTGGAACTATGGCTACACCTTC
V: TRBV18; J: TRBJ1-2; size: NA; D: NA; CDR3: CASSPGGRDGYGYTF; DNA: TGTGCCAGCTCACCGGGGGGCAGGGACGGCTATGGCTACACCTTC
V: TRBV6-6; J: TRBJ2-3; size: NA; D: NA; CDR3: CASSYRGADTQYF; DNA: TGTGCCAGCAGTTACAGGGGGGCAGATACGCAGTATTTT
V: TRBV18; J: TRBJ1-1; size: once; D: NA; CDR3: CASSPRQENTEAFF; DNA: TGTGCCAGCTCACCTAGACAGGAGAACACTGAAGCTTTCTTT
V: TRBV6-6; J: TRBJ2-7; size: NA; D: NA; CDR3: CASSQGSVYEQYF; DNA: TGTGCCAGCTCGCAGGGTTCGGTCTACGAGCAGTACTTC
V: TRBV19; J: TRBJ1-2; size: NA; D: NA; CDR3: CASSTRAGNYGYTF; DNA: TGTGCCAGTAGTACGAGGGCTGGTAACTATGGCTACACCTTC
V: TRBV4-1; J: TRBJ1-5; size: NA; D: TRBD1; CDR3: CASSQPGTGRNQPQHF; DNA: TGCGCCAGCAGCCAACCCGGGACAGGGAGGAACCAGCCCCAGCATTTT
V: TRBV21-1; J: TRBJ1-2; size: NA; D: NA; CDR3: CASSKEKALGAFGYTF; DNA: TGTGCCAGCAGCAAAGAGAAGGCACTGGGGGCCTTTGGCTACACCTTC
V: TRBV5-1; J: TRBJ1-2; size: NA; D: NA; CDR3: CASSPGEAANYGYTF; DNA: TGCGCCAGCAGCCCCGGGGAGGCGGCTAACTATGGCTACACCTTC
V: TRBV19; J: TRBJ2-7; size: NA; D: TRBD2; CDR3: CASGTRESYEQYF; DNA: TGTGCCAGCGGGACGCGGGAGTCCTACGAGCAGTACTTC
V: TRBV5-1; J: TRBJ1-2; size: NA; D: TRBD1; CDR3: CASSGQGHPNYGYTF; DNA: TGCGCCAGCAGCGGACAGGGGCACCCCAACTATGGCTACACCTTC
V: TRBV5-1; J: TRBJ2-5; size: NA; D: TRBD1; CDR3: CASRPDRGETQYF; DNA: TGCGCCAGCAGACCAGACAGGGGAGAGACCCAGTACTTC
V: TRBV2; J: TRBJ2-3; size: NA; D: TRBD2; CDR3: CANSRLALSTDTQYF; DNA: TGTGCCAACAGCCGACTAGCCCTTAGTACTGATACGCAGTATTTT
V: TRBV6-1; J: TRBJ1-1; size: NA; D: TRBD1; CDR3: CASSGMDRVGEAFF; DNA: TGTGCCAGCAGTGGGATGGACAGGGTAGGGGAAGCTTTCTTT
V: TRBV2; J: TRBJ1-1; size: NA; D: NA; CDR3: CASSMSGTEAFF; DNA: TGTGCCAGCAGTATGTCGGGCACTGAAGCTTTCTTT
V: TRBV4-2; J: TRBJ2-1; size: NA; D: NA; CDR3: CASSQDYSIDEQFF; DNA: TGTGCCAGCAGCCAAGATTACTCGATCGATGAGCAGTTCTTC
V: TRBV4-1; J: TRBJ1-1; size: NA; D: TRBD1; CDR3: CASSHIGQGALVAEAFF; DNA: TGCGCCAGCAGTCATATCGGACAGGGGGCGTTAGTGGCTGAAGCTTTCTTT
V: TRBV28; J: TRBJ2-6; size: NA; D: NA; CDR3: CACRNRITNSGANVLTF; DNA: TGTGCCTGCCGGAACAGAATTACTAACTCTGGGGCCAACGTCCTGACTTTC
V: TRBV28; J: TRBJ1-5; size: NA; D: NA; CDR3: CASSSGRHGQPQHF; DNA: TGTGCCAGCAGTTCCGGAAGGCATGGTCAGCCCCAGCATTTT
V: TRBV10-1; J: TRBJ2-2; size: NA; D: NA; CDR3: CASSESTAGELFF; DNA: TGCGCCAGCAGTGAGTCGACGGCCGGGGAGCTGTTTTTT
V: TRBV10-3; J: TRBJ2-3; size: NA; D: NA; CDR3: CAISERGRDTDTQYF; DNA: TGTGCCATCAGTGAACGCGGGCGCGACACAGATACGCAGTATTTT
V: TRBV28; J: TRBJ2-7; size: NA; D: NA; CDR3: CASRFRVDSSSYEQYF; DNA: TGTGCCAGCAGGTTTCGGGTGGACTCGAGCTCCTACGAGCAGTACTTC
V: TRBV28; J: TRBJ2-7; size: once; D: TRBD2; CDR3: CASTTSPSSYEQYF; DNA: TGTGCCAGCACGACTAGCCCTAGCTCCTACGAGCAGTACTTC
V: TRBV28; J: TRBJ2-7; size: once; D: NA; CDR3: CASTIDLQGIEQYF; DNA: TGTGCCAGCACCATCGATCTCCAGGGTATCGAGCAGTACTTC
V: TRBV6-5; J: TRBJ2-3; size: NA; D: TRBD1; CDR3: CASSLRGPTDTQYF; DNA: TGTGCCAGCAGTCTGAGGGGGCCCACAGATACGCAGTATTTT
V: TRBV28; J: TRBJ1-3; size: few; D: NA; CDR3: CASAADSGNTIYF; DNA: TGTGCCAGCGCCGCGGACTCTGGAAACACCATATATTTT
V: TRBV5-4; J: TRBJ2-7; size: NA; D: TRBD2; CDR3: CASSWEGRAPLGNEQYF; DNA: TGTGCCAGCAGCTGGGAGGGTCGGGCTCCCTTAGGTAACGAGCAGTACTTC
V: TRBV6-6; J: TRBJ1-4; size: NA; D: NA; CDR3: CASSTEGSRTNEKLFF; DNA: TGTGCCAGCAGTACCGAGGGCTCGCGAACTAATGAAAAACTGTTTTTT
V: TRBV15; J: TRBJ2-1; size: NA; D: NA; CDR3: CATSSSGTPSYNEQFF; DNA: TGTGCCACCAGCTCTTCCGGGACGCCATCCTACAATGAGCAGTTCTTC
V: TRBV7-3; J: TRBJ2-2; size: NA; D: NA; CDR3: CASSRELTGELFF; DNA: TGTGCCAGCAGCCGCGAACTTACCGGGGAGCTGTTTTTT
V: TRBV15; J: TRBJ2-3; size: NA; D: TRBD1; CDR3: CATSREDRDVDTQYF; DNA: TGTGCCACCAGCAGAGAGGACAGGGATGTAGATACGCAGTATTTT
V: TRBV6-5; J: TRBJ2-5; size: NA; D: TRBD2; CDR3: CASSPLAGGKETQYF; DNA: TGTGCCAGCAGTCCTCTAGCGGGAGGAAAGGAGACCCAGTACTTC
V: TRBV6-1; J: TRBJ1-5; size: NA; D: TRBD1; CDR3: CASSLGQREPQHF; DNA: TGTGCCAGCAGCTTGGGACAGAGAGAGCCCCAGCATTTT
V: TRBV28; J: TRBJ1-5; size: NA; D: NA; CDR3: CASSKRQWRQPQHF; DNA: TGTGCCAGCAGTAAACGACAGTGGCGGCAGCCCCAGCATTTT
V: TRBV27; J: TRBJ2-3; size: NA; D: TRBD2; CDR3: CASSRGTSGRTDTQYF; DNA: TGTGCCAGCAGTCGCGGGACTAGCGGGAGAACAGATACGCAGTATTTT
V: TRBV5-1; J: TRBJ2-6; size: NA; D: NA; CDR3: CASTPVGSFGANVLTF; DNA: TGCGCCAGCACCCCGGTTGGTTCGTTCGGGGCCAACGTCCTGACTTTC
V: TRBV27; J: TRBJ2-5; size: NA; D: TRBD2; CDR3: CASSPGGGTQYF; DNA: TGTGCCAGCAGTCCCGGGGGGGGGACCCAGTACTTC
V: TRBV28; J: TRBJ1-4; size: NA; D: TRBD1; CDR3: CASSPTGTANEKLFF; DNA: TGTGCCAGCAGTCCGACCGGGACAGCTAATGAAAAACTGTTTTTT
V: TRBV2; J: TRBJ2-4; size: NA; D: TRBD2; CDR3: CASRRTSARQGQYF; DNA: TGTGCCAGCAGACGGACTAGCGCCCGCCAGGGTCAGTACTTC
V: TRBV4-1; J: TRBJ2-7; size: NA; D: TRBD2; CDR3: CASSQGRTSGGVSYEQYF; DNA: TGCGCCAGCAGCCAAGGTCGAACTAGCGGGGGTGTCTCCTACGAGCAGTACTTC
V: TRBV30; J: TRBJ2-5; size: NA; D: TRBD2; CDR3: CAWSVLTSGTLPPKETQYF; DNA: TGTGCCTGGAGTGTACTAACTAGCGGGACGCTCCCCCCGAAAGAGACCCAGTACTTC
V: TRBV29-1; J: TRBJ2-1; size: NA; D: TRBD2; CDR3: CSVGRLAARSYNEQFF; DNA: TGCAGCGTTGGACGACTAGCGGCCCGCTCCTACAATGAGCAGTTCTTC